This passage covers 32 T cell receptor beta chains from one sample sequenced in a study of radiotherapy plus CTLA-4 blockade in lung cancer. Clones were sequenced by immunoSEQ multiplex PCR, and TCRdb holds only the in-frame ones, with some missing. The sample yields approximately 28,000 clones, 79% seen once. The specimen was peripheral blood, collected from a patient treated with radiotherapy plus ipilimumab. The receptors here all came from a human donor with non-small cell lung cancer that progressed on radiotherapy plus ipilimumab.

This chain links TRBV28 with TRBJ2-2; D unclear. The CDR3 is made up of 13 amino acids. The V gene's germline CDR1 is MDHEN and CDR2 SYDVKM. V lost 8 bases and J lost 1, with 8 bases in between. DNA for the CDR3: TGTGCCAGCGGAAATAGGAACACCGGGGAGCTGTTTTTT. Protein product: CASGNRNTGELFF.

The rearrangement links TRBV5-1 to TRBJ2-3; 13 bases are shared with TRBD2. J lost 3 bases, V lost 0 bases, and 4 bases had no gene match. This CDR3 is 17 amino acids long. Germline V gene sequence: CDR1 SGHRS, CDR2 YFSETQ. The CDR3 sequence is CASSLAGLAGATDTQYF. The CDR3 DNA sequence: TGCGCCAGCAGCTTGGCAGGACTAGCGGGAGCGACAGATACGCAGTATTTT. The full variable domain, rest sourced from reference TRBV5-1 and TRBJ2-3, is KAGVTQTPRYLIKTRGQQVTLSCSPISGHRSVSWYQQTPGQGLQFLFEYFSETQRNKGNFPGRFSGRQFSNSRSEMNVSTLELGDSALYLCASSLAGLAGATDTQYFGPGTRLTVL.

V usage is TRBV5-1 and J usage is TRBJ2-5; 9 nucleotides line up with TRBD2. The J call is uncertain, as TRBJ2-7 better fits the DNA end. CDR1 SGHRS and CDR2 YFSETQ come from the germline V gene. The CDR3 totals 13 residues. The CDR3 DNA follows: TGCGCCAGCAGCCCTAGCGGGAACTACGAGCAGTACTTC. Translation: CASSPSGNYEQYF.

The chain carries TRBV7-9 and TRBJ1-5; possibly TRBD1 for D (6 bases). CDR1 is SEHNR and CDR2 is FQNEAQ in the germline V gene (reference sequence). The CDR3 has 17 amino acids. Trimming pared 0 bases from V and 1 base from J, leaving 13 bases between. The CDR3 sequence: CASSLAGGGRSNQPQHF. The DNA of the CDR3 is TGTGCCAGCAGCTTAGCCGGCGGGGGCCGGAGCAATCAGCCCCAGCATTTT. Drawing the rest from reference TRBV7-9 and TRBJ1-5, the complete variable domain is DTGVSQNPRHKITKRGQNVTFRCDPISEHNRLYWYRQTLGQGPEFLTYFQNEAQLEKSRLLSDRFSAERPKGSFSTLEIQRTEQGDSAMYLCASSLAGGGRSNQPQHFGDGTRLSIL.

The rearrangement links TRBV5-1 to TRBJ1-2; D may be TRBD1 (5 bases). Germline assignment: CDR1 SGHRS and CDR2 YFSETQ. V was pared by 4 bases and J by 3 bases, with 13 bases between. CDR3 length equals 14 residues. DNA for the CDR3: TGCGCCAGCAGCCTAGATGGGGGGGACTATGGCTACACCTTC. It translates to CASSLDGGDYGYTF.

This chain uses TRBV6-1 with TRBJ1-2, with D uncertain. There are 14 residues in the CDR3. The V gene lost 6 bases and the J gene lost 1 base, with 12 bases spanning the gap. CDR1 and CDR2 (germline): MNHNS, SASEGT. The CDR3 is CASRAGVDNYGYTF. CDR3 in DNA: TGTGCCAGCAGGGCCGGCGTTGATAACTATGGCTACACCTTC.

This CDR3 is CASSGGAGSLSNEQFF. The CDR3 nucleotides are TGTGCCAGCAGCGGGGGTGCGGGATCTCTCTCGAATGAGCAGTTCTTC. V gene TRBV9 combines with J gene TRBJ2-1; D possibly corresponds to TRBD2 (6 bases). The CDR3 runs 16 residues. Deletions cut 3 bases from V and 7 bases from J, with 20 bases between. Germline V gene lookup returns CDR1 SGDLS and CDR2 YYNGEE.

The chain couples TRBV27 to TRBJ2-2; no reliable D call. CDR1 and CDR2 (germline): MNHEY, SMNVEV (reference sequence). Trimming removed 6 bases at V and 5 bases at J, with 10 bases between. The CDR3 has 13 residues. As DNA, the CDR3 is TGTGCCAGCAGCCCGTCGGTGACCGGGGAGCTGTTTTTT. It encodes CASSPSVTGELFF.

The chain recombines TRBV6-1 with TRBJ2-3, with 12 positions matching TRBD2. The V gene's germline CDR1 is MNHNS and CDR2 SASEGT. The trim removed 4 bases at V and 6 bases at J, leaving 5 bases unmatched. The CDR3 extends over 15 amino acids. The CDR3 sequence is CASSGLAGGPDTQYF. The CDR3 DNA reads TGTGCCAGCAGTGGTCTAGCGGGAGGGCCGGATACGCAGTATTTT.

The chain combines TRBV28 with TRBJ1-5; a weak D match, TRBD1 (5 bases). This CDR3 has 14 amino acids. Germline CDR1 is MDHEN and CDR2 is SYDVKM. The ends were cut back, 3 bases at V and 7 bases at J, with 13 bases in the middle. Here the CDR3 DNA reads TGTGCCAGCAGTTTTGGGGGTCCTGTCCAGCCCCAGCATTTT. Protein product: CASSFGGPVQPQHF.

The chain links TRBV6-4 to TRBJ1-5, with no clear D. The CDR3 sequence is 13 residues long. Trimming removed 2 bases from V and 9 bases from J, with 11 bases in between. From germline, CDR1 is MRHNA and CDR2 SNTAGT. Here the CDR3 reads CASSDRVLGPQHF. Written as DNA, the CDR3 is TGTGCCAGCAGTGACAGGGTTTTGGGGCCCCAGCATTTT.

The chain has TRBV5-6 and TRBJ2-7, with a possible D match to TRBD2 (6 bases). In germline, CDR1 is SGHDT, CDR2 YYEEEE. The CDR3 is 15 amino acids. V lost 0 bases and J 5 bases, leaving 15 bases between the germline ends. CDR3 region: CASSLGTGSIDEQYF. Written as DNA, the CDR3 is TGTGCCAGCAGCTTGGGTACCGGGAGCATCGACGAGCAGTACTTC.

This clone was detected only once. The chain uses TRBV4-1 and TRBJ1-1; D uncertain. Germline loops: CDR1 MGHRA, CDR2 YSYEKL. The CDR3 extends over 13 amino acids. Trimming shortened V by 6 bases and J by 1 base, and 9 bases separated the two germline ends. CDR3 coding DNA: TGCGCCAGCAGTACTGGTAAGAACACTGAAGCTTTCTTT. Translation: CASSTGKNTEAFF.

The chain links TRBV4-2 to TRBJ2-1, with 9 bases lining up with TRBD1. The CDR3 extends over 15 amino acids. Unmatched junction bases numbered 7, after V lost 2 bases and J lost 8 bases. CDR1 and CDR2 (germline): LGHNA, YNFKEQ. The CDR3 sequence: CASSQQGQGTDEQFF. Here the CDR3 DNA reads TGTGCCAGCAGCCAACAAGGACAGGGGACGGATGAGCAGTTCTTC.

The chain joins TRBV5-6 to TRBJ2-7, with D tentatively TRBD2 (6 bases). The CDR3 length is 14 residues. Per the germline V gene, CDR1 is SGHDT and CDR2 is YYEEEE. Trimming took 0 bases from V and 2 from J, leaving 9 bases between them. The CDR3 spells CASSLGGTTYEQYF. As DNA, the CDR3 is TGTGCCAGCAGCTTGGGCGGGACCACCTACGAGCAGTACTTC.

This clone appeared a single time. The CDR3 loop reads CASSELADSRNEQFF. The CDR3 DNA is TGCGCCAGCAGTGAGTTGGCGGACTCCCGCAATGAGCAGTTCTTC. V and J are TRBV10-2 and TRBJ2-1; TRBD2 might be the D (5 bases). This CDR3 spans 15 amino acids. Germline V gives CDR1 WSHSY, CDR2 SAAADI. V was shortened by 1 base and J by 6 bases, with 13 bases between the two germline ends.

The chain employs TRBV29-1 and TRBJ1-4; 9 positions match TRBD1. CDR3 length equals 15 residues. The germline V gene encodes CDR1 SQVTM and CDR2 ANQGSEA. The V gene end was trimmed by 6 bases and the J gene end by 5 bases; junction bases not matched to a gene: 10. The CDR3 sequence: CSVLQGQGRNEKLFF. DNA for the CDR3: TGCAGCGTCTTACAGGGACAGGGAAGGAATGAAAAACTGTTTTTT.

A single count supports this clone. V gene TRBV28 combines with J gene TRBJ1-2; maybe TRBD1 (6 bases). V was trimmed by 5 bases and J by 0 bases, leaving 19 bases between them. Per the germline V gene, CDR1 is MDHEN and CDR2 is SYDVKM. This CDR3 contains 17 residues. The CDR3 nucleotides read TGTGCCAGCAGTGGCCTCGGGGGGCGCGAAGCTAACTATGGCTACACCTTC. It is translated as CASSGLGGREANYGYTF.

The chain links TRBV5-6 to TRBJ1-4; 7 bases agree with TRBD1. Germline V CDR1 and CDR2: SGHDT, YYEEEE. This CDR3 contains 15 residues. V was pared by 0 bases and J by 9 bases, with 8 bases of the junction left unmatched. The CDR3 bases are TGTGCCAGCAGCTTGGAAGGGTCAGGGGGTAAAAAACTGTTTTTT. Amino acid sequence: CASSLEGSGGKKLFF.

This clone is medium-sized within its sample. The V and J genes are TRBV28 and TRBJ2-7; 11 bases map to TRBD1. There are 15 residues in the CDR3. Germline values: CDR1 MDHEN, CDR2 SYDVKM. J lost 5 bases, V lost 3 bases, and 6 bases had no gene match. The CDR3 spells CASSFEGQGADEQYF. The CDR3 bases are TGTGCCAGCAGTTTCGAAGGACAGGGGGCCGACGAGCAGTACTTC.

The V and J genes are TRBV7-9 and TRBJ1-1, with unresolved D. V was trimmed by 6 bases and J by 5 bases, leaving 4 bases between them. This CDR3 is 10 amino acids long. The germline gives CDR1 SEHNR, CDR2 FQNEAQ (reference sequence). CDR3 DNA: TGTGCCAGCAGTACAACTGAAGCTTTCTTT. It translates to CASSTTEAFF.

This clone was recorded a few times. The rearrangement joins TRBV28 to TRBJ1-3, with D unresolved. The CDR3 spans 15 residues. V was trimmed by 3 bases and J by 0 bases, leaving 9 bases between them. The germline V gene encodes CDR1 MDHEN and CDR2 SYDVKM. The CDR3 sequence: CASSFIGLSGNTIYF. The CDR3 region has the DNA TGTGCCAGCAGTTTTATAGGACTCTCTGGAAACACCATATATTTT.

The CDR3: CASSSTGDSRAQHF. CDR3 nucleotide sequence: TGTGCCAGCAGTTCAACAGGGGATAGTAGGGCCCAGCATTTT. J is TRBJ1-5 and V is TRBV2; TRBD1 matches 7 bases. V lost 5 bases and J lost 11; bases outside the gene matches: 12. Germline V CDR1 and CDR2: SNHLY, FYNNEI. This CDR3 is built from 14 residues.

The chain combines TRBV4-3 with TRBJ1-6; 11 bases fit TRBD1. The CDR3 spans 21 residues. The germline V gene has CDR1 LGHNA and CDR2 YSLEER. V was clipped by 0 bases and J by 9 bases; unmatched bases: 19. Written as DNA, the CDR3 is TGCGCCAGCAGCCAAGATTTCGGCCGGACAGGGGGCAGTGCGAAGAGTTCACCCCTCCACTTT. As protein: CASSQDFGRTGGSAKSSPLHF.

The CDR3 nucleotides are TGTGCCAGCAGTCCTACTAGCGCCACGGACGGTGAGCAGTTCTTC. Protein product: CASSPTSATDGEQFF. The J gene is TRBJ2-1, the V gene TRBV6-5, with TRBD2 matching 7 bases. CDR1 is MNHEY, CDR2 SVGAGI, per germline. The CDR3 has 15 residues. V gave up 5 bases and J gave up 9 bases; unmatched junction bases: 13.

V gene TRBV9 combines with J gene TRBJ1-1, with 9 bases matching TRBD1. Germline V gives CDR1 SGDLS, CDR2 YYNGEE. The CDR3 is made up of 14 amino acids. V lost 3 bases and J lost 11; bases outside the gene matches: 11. The CDR3 bases are TGTGCCAGCAGCGGAACAGGGGGCGTTGGTTCGGCTTTCTTT. This codes for CASSGTGGVGSAFF.

This CDR3 is CASGATGPPLHF. For the CDR3, the DNA is TGTGCCAGCGGAGCCACAGGGCCACCCCTCCACTTT. The chain recombines TRBV6-5 with TRBJ1-6; D might be TRBD1 (6 bases). Germline values: CDR1 MNHEY, CDR2 SVGAGI. The CDR3 totals 12 residues. V dropped 8 bases and J dropped 11 bases, with 13 bases sitting between them.

The J gene is TRBJ1-1, the V gene TRBV7-7; D is ambiguous. Trimming cost V 1 base and J 4 bases, with 10 bases left between them. This CDR3 comprises 14 residues. CDR1 SSHAT and CDR2 FNYEAQ come from the germline V gene (reference sequence). The CDR3 DNA reads as TGTGCCAGCAGCTTAGAGGAGGGAAGCACTGAAGCTTTCTTT. It translates to CASSLEEGSTEAFF.

A few counts support this clone. The J gene is TRBJ1-1, the V gene TRBV5-4; 7 nucleotides line up with TRBD1. Germline V lookup: CDR1 SGHNT, CDR2 YYREEE (reference sequence). The CDR3 runs 19 residues. Trimming removed 9 bases from V and 4 bases from J; junction bases left unmatched: 27. CDR3 nucleotide sequence: TGTGCCACCCAGCTTGTTCTGACAGGGAGGGCGTGGGGTGTCACTGAAGCTTTCTTT. Amino acid sequence: CATQLVLTGRAWGVTEAFF.

The chain links TRBV15 to TRBJ1-5; no reliable D call. CDR3 length equals 14 residues. Trimming removed 3 bases from V and 5 bases from J, with 11 bases in between. Germline values: CDR1 LNHNV, CDR2 YYDKDF (reference sequence). DNA of the CDR3: TGTGCCACCAGCAGGGACCCCGGCGATCAGCCCCAGCATTTT. This codes for CATSRDPGDQPQHF.

The chain links TRBV28 to TRBJ1-5, with TRBD1 as a possible D gene (5 bases). Deletions cut 3 bases from V and 6 bases from J, with 15 bases between. The CDR3 totals 15 residues. In germline, CDR1 is MDHEN, CDR2 SYDVKM. The CDR3 protein is CASSLGGVEFQPQHF. The DNA for the CDR3 is TGTGCCAGCAGTTTGGGGGGAGTGGAATTTCAGCCCCAGCATTTT.

This chain connects TRBV28 to TRBJ1-1; D is perhaps TRBD1 (5 bases). This CDR3 has 13 amino acids. Trimming took off 3 bases at V and 1 base at J, with 6 bases between the two ends. Germline CDR1 reads MDHEN; CDR2 reads SYDVKM. The CDR3 loop reads CASSLQGNTEAFF. CDR3 nucleotides: TGTGCCAGCAGTTTGCAGGGGAACACTGAAGCTTTCTTT.